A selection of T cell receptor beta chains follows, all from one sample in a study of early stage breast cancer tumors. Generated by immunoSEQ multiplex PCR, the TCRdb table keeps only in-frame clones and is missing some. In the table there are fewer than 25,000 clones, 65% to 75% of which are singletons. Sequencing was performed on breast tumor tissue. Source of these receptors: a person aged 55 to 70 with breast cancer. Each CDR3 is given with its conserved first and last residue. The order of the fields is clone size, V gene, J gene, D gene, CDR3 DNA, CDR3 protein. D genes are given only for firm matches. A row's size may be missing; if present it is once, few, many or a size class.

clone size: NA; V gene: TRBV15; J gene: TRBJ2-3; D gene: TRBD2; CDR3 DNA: TGTGCCACCAGCAGGGCTCTACTAGCGGGAGGAGATACGCAGTATTTT; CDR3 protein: CATSRALLAGGDTQYF
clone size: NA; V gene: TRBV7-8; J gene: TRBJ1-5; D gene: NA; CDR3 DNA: TGTGCCAGCAGCTCCCCAGGTCAGCCCCAGCATTTT; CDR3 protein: CASSSPGQPQHF
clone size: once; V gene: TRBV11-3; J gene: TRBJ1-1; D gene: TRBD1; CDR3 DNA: TGTGCCAGCAGCCCCCGGACAGGGGAGAAAGCTTTCTTT; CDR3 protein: CASSPRTGEKAFF
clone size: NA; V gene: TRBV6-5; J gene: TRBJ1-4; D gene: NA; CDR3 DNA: TGTGCCAGCAGATCCAGCGGGGGAGGAGCAGAAAAACTGTTTTTT; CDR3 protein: CASRSSGGGAEKLFF
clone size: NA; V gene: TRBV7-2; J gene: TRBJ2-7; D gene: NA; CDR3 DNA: TGTGCCAGCAGCTCGAGCTCCTACGAGCAGTACTTC; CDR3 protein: CASSSSSYEQYF
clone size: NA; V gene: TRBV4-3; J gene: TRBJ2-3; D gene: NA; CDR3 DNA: TGCGCCAGCAGCCAAGATTGGCAGACGCAGTATTTT; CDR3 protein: CASSQDWQTQYF
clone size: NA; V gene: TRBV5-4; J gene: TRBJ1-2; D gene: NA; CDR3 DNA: TGTGCCAGCAGCTTGTCGCTAGCTCCGACGGGTGGCTACACCTTC; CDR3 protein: CASSLSLAPTGGYTF
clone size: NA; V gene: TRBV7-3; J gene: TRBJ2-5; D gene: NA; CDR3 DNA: TGTGCCAGCAGCATCCAGGGGGGCCTCCAAGAGACCCAGTACTTC; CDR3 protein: CASSIQGGLQETQYF
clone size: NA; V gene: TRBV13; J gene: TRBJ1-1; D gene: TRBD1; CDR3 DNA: TGTGCCAGCAGCTTAGCCCAGGGGGCGGGATTGAACACTGAAGCTTTCTTT; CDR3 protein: CASSLAQGAGLNTEAFF
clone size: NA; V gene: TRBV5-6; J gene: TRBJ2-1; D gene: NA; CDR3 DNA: TGTGCCAGCAGCCCCGGAGGGGAGTTCAACCAGTTCTTC; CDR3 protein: CASSPGGEFNQFF
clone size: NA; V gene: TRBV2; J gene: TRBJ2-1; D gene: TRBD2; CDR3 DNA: TGTGCCAGCAGGGGAGGGGTCATGGAGTTCTTC; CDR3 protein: CASRGGVMEFF
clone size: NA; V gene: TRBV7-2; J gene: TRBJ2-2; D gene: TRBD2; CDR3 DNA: TGTGCCAGCAGCCCCCTCGCGGGAGGTGCCGGGGAGCTGTTTTTT; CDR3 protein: CASSPLAGGAGELFF
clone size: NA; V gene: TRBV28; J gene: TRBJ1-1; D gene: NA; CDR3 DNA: TGTGCCAGCACCCAACCTAGGGGGTATGAAGCTTTCTTT; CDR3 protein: CASTQPRGYEAFF
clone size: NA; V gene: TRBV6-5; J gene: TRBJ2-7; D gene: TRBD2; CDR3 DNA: TGTGCCAGCAGTTCGGGCAGACTAGCGGGAGTCCACGAGCAGTACTTC; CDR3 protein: CASSSGRLAGVHEQYF
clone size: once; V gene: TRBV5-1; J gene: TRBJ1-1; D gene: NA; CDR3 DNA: TGCGCCACCCGACTTAACGCGAACACTGAAGCTTTCTTT; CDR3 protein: CATRLNANTEAFF
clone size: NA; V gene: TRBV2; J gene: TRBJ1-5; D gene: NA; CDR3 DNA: TGTGCCAGCAGTTACTCAGGGGTAAATCAGCCCCAGCATTTT; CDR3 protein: CASSYSGVNQPQHF
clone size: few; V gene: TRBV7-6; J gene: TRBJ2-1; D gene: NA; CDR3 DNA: TGTGCCAGCAGCTTGGGGACTGCCCCCAGCGGTAATGAGCAGTTCTTC; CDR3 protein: CASSLGTAPSGNEQFF
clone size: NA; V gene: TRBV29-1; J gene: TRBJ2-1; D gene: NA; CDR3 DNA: TGCAGCGTTGAATCCGGACAGAGCCAGCCCAATGAGCAGTTCTTC; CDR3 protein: CSVESGQSQPNEQFF
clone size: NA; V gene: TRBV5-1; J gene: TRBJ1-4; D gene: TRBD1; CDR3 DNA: TGCGCCAGCCGCCCGGACAGGGTGAATGAAAAACTGTTTTTT; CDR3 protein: CASRPDRVNEKLFF
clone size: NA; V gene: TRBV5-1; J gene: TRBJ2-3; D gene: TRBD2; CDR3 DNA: TGCGCCAGCAGCTTGACTAGCGGGATCGCCCCAGATACGCAGTATTTT; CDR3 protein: CASSLTSGIAPDTQYF
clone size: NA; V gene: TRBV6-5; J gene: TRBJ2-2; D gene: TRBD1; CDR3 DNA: TGTGCCAGCAGAAAGGGACAGGGGGCCACCGGGGAGCTGTTTTTT; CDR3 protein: CASRKGQGATGELFF
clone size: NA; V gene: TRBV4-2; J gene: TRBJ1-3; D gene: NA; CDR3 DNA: TGTGCCAGCAGCCGAGACATCTCTGGAAACACCATATATTTT; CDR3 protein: CASSRDISGNTIYF
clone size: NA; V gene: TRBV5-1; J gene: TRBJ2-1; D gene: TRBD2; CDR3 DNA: TGCGCCAGCAGCTGGGGTCTAGCGGGAGGACAAGGGGATGAGCAGTTCTTC; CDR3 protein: CASSWGLAGGQGDEQFF
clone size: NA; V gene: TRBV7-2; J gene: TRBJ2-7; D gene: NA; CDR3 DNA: TGTGCCAGCAGCCAAGCGGACCAGGGGCGCTGGTACGAGCAGTACTTC; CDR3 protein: CASSQADQGRWYEQYF
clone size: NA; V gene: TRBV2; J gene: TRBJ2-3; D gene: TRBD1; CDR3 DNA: TGTGCCAGCAGTGAAATGTACAGGGGGCGGGCAGATACGCAGTATTTT; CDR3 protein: CASSEMYRGRADTQYF
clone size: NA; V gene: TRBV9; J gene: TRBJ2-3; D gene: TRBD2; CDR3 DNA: TGTGCCAGCAGCGTGACTAGCGGGATAACAGATACGCAGTATTTT; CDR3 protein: CASSVTSGITDTQYF
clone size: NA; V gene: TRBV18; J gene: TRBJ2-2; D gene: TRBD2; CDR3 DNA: TGTGCCAGCTCACCGGGACTAGCGAAGAACACCGGGGAGCTGTTTTTT; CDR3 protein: CASSPGLAKNTGELFF
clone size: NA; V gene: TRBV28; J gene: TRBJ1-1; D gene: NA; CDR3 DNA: TGTGCCAGCATCAAGGCAGGGCGAGCGCAAGCTTTCTTT; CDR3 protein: CASIKAGRAQAFF
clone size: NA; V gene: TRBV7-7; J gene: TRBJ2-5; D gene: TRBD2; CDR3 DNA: TGTGCCAGCAGCTTAAGCGGGATGGAGACCCAGTACTTC; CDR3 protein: CASSLSGMETQYF
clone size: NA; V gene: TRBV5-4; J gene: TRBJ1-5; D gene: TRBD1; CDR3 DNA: TGTGCCAGCAGCTTGGGACAGGGGGCCAATCAGCCCCAGCATTTT; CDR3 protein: CASSLGQGANQPQHF
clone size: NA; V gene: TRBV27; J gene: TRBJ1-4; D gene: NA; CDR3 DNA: TGTGCCAGCAGTTTCCTGCGGGGGCAGGAAAAAGAAAAACTGTTTTTT; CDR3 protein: CASSFLRGQEKEKLFF
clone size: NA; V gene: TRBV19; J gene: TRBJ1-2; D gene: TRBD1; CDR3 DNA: TGTGCCAGTAGTAGAGGACAGGGATATGGCTACACCTTC; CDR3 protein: CASSRGQGYGYTF
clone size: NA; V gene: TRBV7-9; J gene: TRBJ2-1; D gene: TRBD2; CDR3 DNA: TGCGCCAGCAGCCAGTCGGGACTAGCGGGAGGGGGGCAGTTCTTC; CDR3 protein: CASSQSGLAGGGQFF
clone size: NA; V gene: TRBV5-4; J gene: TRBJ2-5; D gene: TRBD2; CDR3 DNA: TGTGCCAGCAGCGTAGCGGGGACCCAGTACTTC; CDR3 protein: CASSVAGTQYF
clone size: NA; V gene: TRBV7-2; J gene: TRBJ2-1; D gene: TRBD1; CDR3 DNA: TGTGCCAGCAGCCACCCCCGGGACAGGGACCATGAGCAGTTCTTC; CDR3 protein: CASSHPRDRDHEQFF
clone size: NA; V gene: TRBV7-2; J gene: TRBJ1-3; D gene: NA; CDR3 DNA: TGTGCCAGCAGCTTAGGAGGCGGAAACACCATATATTTT; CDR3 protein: CASSLGGGNTIYF
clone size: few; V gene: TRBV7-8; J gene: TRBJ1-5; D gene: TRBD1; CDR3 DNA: TGTGCCAGCAGCCGGGACAGGGGGCCAAGTCAGCCCCAGCATTTT; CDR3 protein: CASSRDRGPSQPQHF
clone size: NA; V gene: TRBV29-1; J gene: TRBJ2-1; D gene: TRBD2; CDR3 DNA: TGCAGCGTTGAAGATCGGACTAGCGGGAGCCGCAATGAGCAGTTCTTC; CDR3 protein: CSVEDRTSGSRNEQFF
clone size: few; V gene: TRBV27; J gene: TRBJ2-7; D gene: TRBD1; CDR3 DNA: TGTGCCAGCAGTATGACAGGGGCCTACGAGCAGTACTTC; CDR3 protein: CASSMTGAYEQYF
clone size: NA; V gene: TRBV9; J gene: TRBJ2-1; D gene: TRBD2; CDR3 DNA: TGTGCCAGCAGCGTAGATGGGCTAGCGGGAGTCCTACTTGAGCAGTTCTTC; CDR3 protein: CASSVDGLAGVLLEQFF
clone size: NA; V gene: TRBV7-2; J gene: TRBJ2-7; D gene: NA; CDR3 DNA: TGTGCCAGCAGCCTTGAAGTCGGGGGTACGGTGGAGCAGTACTTC; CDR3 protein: CASSLEVGGTVEQYF
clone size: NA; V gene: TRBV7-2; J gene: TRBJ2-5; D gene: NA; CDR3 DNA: TGTGCCAGCAGCCGCACCACACAGACCCAGTACTTC; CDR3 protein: CASSRTTQTQYF
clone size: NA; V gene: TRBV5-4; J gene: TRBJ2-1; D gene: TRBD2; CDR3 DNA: TGTGCCAGCAGCGTCGTCCCCGGGAGGATTTACAATGAGCAGTTCTTC; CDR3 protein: CASSVVPGRIYNEQFF
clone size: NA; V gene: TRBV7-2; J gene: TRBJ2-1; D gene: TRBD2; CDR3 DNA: TGTGCCAGCAGCTTGTTCACTAGCGGGAGGTGGTACAATGAGCAGTTCTTC; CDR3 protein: CASSLFTSGRWYNEQFF
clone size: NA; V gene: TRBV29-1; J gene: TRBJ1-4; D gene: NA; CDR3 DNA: TGCAGCGTTGAAGCCCAGCAGGGGTCAAAGCTGTTTTTT; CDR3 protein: CSVEAQQGSKLFF
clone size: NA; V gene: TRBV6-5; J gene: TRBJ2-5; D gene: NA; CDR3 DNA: TGTGCCAGCAGTAGACGAGCAGGGTTTGGGACCCAGTACTTC; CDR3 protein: CASSRRAGFGTQYF
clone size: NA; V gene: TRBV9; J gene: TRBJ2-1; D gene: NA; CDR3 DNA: TGTGCCAGCAGCCCTCGACTCCACAATGAGCAGTTCTTC; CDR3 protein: CASSPRLHNEQFF
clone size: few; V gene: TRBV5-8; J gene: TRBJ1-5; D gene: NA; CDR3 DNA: TGTGCCAGCAGCCGGACAGAGAGCAATCAGCCCCAGCATTTT; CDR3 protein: CASSRTESNQPQHF
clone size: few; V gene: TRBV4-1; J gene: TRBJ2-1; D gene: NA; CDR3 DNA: TGCGCCAGCAGCCCAGAGAGTAGCGGTACCTACAATGAGCAGTTCTTC; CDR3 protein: CASSPESSGTYNEQFF
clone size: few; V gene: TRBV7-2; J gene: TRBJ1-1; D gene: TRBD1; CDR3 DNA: TGTGCCAGCAGCTTCGGGACAGGCATTTTGAGCACTGAAGCTTTCTTT; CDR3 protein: CASSFGTGILSTEAFF
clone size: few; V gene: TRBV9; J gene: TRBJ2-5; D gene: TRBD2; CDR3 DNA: TGTGCCAGCAGCGCCCGGTTTAGCGGGGGGAAAGAGACCCAGTACTTC; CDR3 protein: CASSARFSGGKETQYF
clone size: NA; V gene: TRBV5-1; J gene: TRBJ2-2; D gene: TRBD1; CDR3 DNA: TGCGCCAGCAGACTTGGACAGGGACGAATAGGGGAGCTGTTTTTT; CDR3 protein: CASRLGQGRIGELFF
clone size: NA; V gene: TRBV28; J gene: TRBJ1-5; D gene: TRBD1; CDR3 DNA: TGTGCCAGCAGTCCTGGCAGGGGGTTACAACAGCCCCAGCATTTT; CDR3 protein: CASSPGRGLQQPQHF
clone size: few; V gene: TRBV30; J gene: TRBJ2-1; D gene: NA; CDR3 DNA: TGTGCCTGGAGTTATCCCCCCTACAATGAGCAGTTCTTC; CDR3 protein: CAWSYPPYNEQFF
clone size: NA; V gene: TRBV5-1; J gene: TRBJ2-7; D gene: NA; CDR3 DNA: TGCGCCAGTTCAAGGGACTCAGGGGGCGAGCAGTACTTC; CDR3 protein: CASSRDSGGEQYF
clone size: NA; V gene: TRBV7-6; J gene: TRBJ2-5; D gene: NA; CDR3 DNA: TGTGCCAGCAGTGCCGGTGGGGCGACCCAGTACTTC; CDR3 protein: CASSAGGATQYF
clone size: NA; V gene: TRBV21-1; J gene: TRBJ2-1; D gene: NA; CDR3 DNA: TGTGCCAGCAGCAAGGGACTCCGGGACAGGGACAATGAGCAGTTCTTC; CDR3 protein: CASSKGLRDRDNEQFF
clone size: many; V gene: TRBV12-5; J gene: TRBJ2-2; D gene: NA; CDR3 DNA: TGTGCTAGTGGTTCGGGGGCCGGGGAGCTGTTTTTT; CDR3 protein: CASGSGAGELFF
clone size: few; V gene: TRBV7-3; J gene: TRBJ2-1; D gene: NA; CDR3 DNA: TGTGCCAGCAGCTTAAACAGAAACAATGAGCAGTTCTTC; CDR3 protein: CASSLNRNNEQFF
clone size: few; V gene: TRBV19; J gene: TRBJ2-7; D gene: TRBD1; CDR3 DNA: TGTGCCAGTGCGGACAGGGGGCACGTAGGGCAGTACTTC; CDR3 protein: CASADRGHVGQYF